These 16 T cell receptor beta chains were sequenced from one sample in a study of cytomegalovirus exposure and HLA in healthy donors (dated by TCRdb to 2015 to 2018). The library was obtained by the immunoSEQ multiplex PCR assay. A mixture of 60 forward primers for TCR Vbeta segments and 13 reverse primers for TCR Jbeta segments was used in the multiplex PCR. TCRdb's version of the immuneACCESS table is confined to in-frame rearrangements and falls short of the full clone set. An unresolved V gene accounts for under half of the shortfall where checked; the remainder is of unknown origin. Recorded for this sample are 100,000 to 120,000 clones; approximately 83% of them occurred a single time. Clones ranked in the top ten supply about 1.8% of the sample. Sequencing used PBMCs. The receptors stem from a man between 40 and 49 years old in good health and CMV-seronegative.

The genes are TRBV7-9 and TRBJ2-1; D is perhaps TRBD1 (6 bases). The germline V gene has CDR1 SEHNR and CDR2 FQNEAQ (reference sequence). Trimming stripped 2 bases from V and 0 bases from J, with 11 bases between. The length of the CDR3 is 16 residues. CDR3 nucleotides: TGTGCCAGCAGCTTATGGGGACATAGCTCCTACAATGAGCAGTTCTTC. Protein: CASSLWGHSSYNEQFF.

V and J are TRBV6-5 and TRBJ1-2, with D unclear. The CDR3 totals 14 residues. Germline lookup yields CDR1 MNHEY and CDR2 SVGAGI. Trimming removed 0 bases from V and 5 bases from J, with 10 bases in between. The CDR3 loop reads CASSYSSHFYGYTF. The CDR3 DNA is TGTGCCAGCAGTTACTCAAGCCACTTTTATGGCTACACCTTC.

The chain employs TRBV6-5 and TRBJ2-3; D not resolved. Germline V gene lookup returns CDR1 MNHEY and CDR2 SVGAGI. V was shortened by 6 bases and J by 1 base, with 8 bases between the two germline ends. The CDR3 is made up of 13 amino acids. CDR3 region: CASSRRGTDTQYF. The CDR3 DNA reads TGTGCCAGCAGCCGCCGGGGCACAGATACGCAGTATTTT.

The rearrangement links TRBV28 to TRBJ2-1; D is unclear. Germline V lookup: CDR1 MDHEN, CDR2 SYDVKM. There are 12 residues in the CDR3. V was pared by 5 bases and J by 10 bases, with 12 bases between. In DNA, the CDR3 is TGTGCCAGCAGTCCCCTGCGGAGAGAGCAGTTCTTC. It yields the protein CASSPLRREQFF.

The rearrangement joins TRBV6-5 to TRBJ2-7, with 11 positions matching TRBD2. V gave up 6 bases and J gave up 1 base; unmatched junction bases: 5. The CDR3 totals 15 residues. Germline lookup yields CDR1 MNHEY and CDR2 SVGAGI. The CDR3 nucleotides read TGTGCCAGCAGAACTAGCGGGGGTGGTTCCTACGAGCAGTACTTC. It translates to CASRTSGGGSYEQYF.

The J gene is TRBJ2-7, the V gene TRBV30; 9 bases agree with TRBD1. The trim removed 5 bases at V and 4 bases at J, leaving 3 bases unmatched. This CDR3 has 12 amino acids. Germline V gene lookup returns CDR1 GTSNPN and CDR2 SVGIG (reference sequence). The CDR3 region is CAWLTGGYEQYF. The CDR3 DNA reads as TGTGCCTGGCTGACAGGGGGTTACGAGCAGTACTTC.

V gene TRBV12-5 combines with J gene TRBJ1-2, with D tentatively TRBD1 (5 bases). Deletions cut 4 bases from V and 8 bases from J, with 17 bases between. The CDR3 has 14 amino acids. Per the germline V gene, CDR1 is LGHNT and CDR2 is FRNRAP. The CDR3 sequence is CASGSSGSEGGYTF. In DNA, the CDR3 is TGTGCTAGTGGTTCCTCCGGGAGCGAGGGGGGCTACACCTTC.

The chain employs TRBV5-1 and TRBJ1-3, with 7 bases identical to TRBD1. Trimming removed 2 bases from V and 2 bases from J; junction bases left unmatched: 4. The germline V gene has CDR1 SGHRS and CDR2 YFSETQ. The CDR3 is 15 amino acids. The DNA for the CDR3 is TGCGCCAGCAGCTTAACAGGGGTCCCTGGAAACACCATATATTTT. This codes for CASSLTGVPGNTIYF.

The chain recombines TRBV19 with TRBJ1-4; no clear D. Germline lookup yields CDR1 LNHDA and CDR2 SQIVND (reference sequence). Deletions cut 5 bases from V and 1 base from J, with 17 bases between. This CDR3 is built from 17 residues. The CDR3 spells CASSFAMHGGTNEKLFF. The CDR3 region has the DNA TGTGCCAGTAGTTTCGCTATGCATGGAGGAACTAATGAAAAACTGTTTTTT. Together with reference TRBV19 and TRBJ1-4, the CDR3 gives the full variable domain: DGGITQSPKYLFRKEGQNVTLSCEQNLNHDAMYWYRQDPGQGLRLIYYSQIVNDFQKGDIAEGYSVSREKKESFPLTVTSAQKNPTAFYLCASSFAMHGGTNEKLFFGSGTQLSVL.

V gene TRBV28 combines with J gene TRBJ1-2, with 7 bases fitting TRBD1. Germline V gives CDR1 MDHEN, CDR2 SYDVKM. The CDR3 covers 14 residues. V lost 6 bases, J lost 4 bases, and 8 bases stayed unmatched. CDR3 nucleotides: TGTGCCAGCAGCCCGTGGGGACAGTTCTATGGCTACACCTTC. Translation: CASSPWGQFYGYTF.

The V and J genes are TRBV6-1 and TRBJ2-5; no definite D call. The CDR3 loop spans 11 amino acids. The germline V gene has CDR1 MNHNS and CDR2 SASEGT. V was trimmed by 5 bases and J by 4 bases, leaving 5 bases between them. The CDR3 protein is CASSQRETQYF. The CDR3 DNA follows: TGTGCCAGCAGTCAGCGAGAGACCCAGTACTTC.

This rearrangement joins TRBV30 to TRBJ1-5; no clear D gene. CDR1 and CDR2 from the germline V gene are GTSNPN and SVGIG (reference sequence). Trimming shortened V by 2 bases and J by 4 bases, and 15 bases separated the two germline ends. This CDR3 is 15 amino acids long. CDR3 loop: CAWSPPLRGNQPQHF. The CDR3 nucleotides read TGTGCCTGGAGTCCTCCTCTCCGAGGGAATCAGCCCCAGCATTTT. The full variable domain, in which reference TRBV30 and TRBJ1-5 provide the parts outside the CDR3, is SQTIHQWPATLVQPVGSPLSLECTVEGTSNPNLYWYRQAAGRGLQLLFYSVGIGQISSEVPQNLSASRPQDRQFILSSKKLLLSDSGFYLCAWSPPLRGNQPQHFGDGTRLSIL.

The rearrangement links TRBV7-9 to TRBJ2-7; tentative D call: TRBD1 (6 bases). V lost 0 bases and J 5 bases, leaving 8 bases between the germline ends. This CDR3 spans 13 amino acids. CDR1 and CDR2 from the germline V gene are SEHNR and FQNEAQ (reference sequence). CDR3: CASSLAYRDEQYF. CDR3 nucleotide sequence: TGTGCCAGCAGCTTAGCTTACAGGGACGAGCAGTACTTC.

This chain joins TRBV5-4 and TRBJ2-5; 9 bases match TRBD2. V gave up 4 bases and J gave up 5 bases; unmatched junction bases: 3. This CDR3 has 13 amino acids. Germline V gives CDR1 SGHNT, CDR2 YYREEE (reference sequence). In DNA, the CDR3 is TGTGCCAGCAGCCTCGGACTAGCGGAGACCCAGTACTTC. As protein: CASSLGLAETQYF.

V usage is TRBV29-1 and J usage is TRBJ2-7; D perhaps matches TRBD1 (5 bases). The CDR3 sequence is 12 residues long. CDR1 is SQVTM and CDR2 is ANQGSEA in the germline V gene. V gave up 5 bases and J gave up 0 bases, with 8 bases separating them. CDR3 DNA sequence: TGCAGCGTTTTAAGGGGCTCCTACGAGCAGTACTTC. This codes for CSVLRGSYEQYF.

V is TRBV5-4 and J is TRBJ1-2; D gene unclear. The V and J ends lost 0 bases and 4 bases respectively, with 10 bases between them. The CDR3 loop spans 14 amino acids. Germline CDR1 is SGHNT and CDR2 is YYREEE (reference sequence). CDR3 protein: CASSLDGSSYGYTF. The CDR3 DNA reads TGTGCCAGCAGCTTGGACGGTTCGAGCTATGGCTACACCTTC.